Detailed here is one T cell receptor (beta chain). TCRdb's copy holds only in-frame clones and misses some; the assay was immunoSEQ multiplex PCR. Of 85,000 to 100,000 clones listed, about three quarters are singletons. The data derive from a study of fetal regulatory T cell absence and autoimmunity. V lost 4 bases and J lost 2; bases outside the gene matches: 6. CDR1 and CDR2 (germline): SEHNR, FQNEAQ (reference sequence). The CDR3 consists of 16 residues. This receptor was obtained from a male donor with IPEX syndrome. Material: pancreas tissue. The chain is built from TRBV7-9 and TRBJ2-7, with 12 bases identical to TRBD2. The CDR3 spells CASSSETSGGPYEQYF. The CDR3 DNA sequence: TGTGCCAGCAGCTCGGAAACTAGCGGGGGGCCCTACGAGCAGTACTTC.